This T cell receptor beta chain derives from a study of early stage breast cancer tumors. Study at large: About 80% of the 16 invasive tumors were ER+, PR+ and HER2-.

The study's findings and limits: Compared with adjacent normal breast tissue, tumors showed roughly 2.5-fold greater T cell density and higher clonality. Bulk DNA sequencing of unsorted cells missed chain pairing and markers. Comparing each tissue with blood distinguished tumor from normal in about 85% of the 16 patients.

On this clone: The target antigen is unknown.

Trimming took 8 bases from V and 6 from J, leaving 21 bases between them. The CDR3 totals 14 residues. Per the germline V gene, CDR1 is SQVTM and CDR2 is ANQGSEA. Sequencing was performed with immunoSEQ multiplex PCR; in TCRdb, only in-frame clones are kept and a portion is missing. The data hold a few thousand clones, with about 55% observed a single time. Sequenced: breast tumor tissue. The rearrangement links TRBV29-1 to TRBJ2-3; D is ambiguous. This TCR was recovered from a person aged 45 to 60 with breast cancer. CDR3 in amino acids: CSSRTSLGVDTQYF. CDR3 bases: TGCAGCTCCCGAACGTCTTTGGGCGTGGATACGCAGTATTTT.